One and the same sample provided the 27 T cell receptor beta chains below, sequenced in a study of T-cell memory formation after mild COVID-19. TCRdb re-called the 5' RACE reads with MiXCR, one entry per CDR3 protein. This sample has fewer than 700,000 distinct CDR3 sequences; about 20% occur once, and the top ten carry approximately 8.4%. Sequenced material: PBMCs or a T cell subset sorted from them (not recorded which). The receptors come from an adult woman who had mild COVID-19 (a few samples of this study predate the infection). Cell type and time point are not known.

The chain carries TRBV12-3 or TRBV12-4 and TRBJ2-3; D call uncertain. With 5 bases removed from V and 4 bases from J, the gap between germline ends came to 16 bases. CDR3 length equals 15 residues. The CDR3 loop is CASSRIGPHADTQYF. The DNA for the CDR3 is TGTGCCAGCAGTCGCATTGGACCTCACGCAGATACGCAGTATTTT.

This clonotype was seen only a few times. The rearrangement joins TRBV7-9 to TRBJ2-3, with TRBD2 identical over 12 bases. The germline CDR1 and CDR2 sequences are SEHNR and FQNEAQ (reference sequence). The CDR3 covers 17 residues. The trim removed 5 bases at V and 2 bases at J, leaving 8 bases unmatched. The CDR3 DNA follows: TGTGCCAGCAGCCCGACCCGGACTAGCGGGGACACAGATACGCAGTATTTT. Its protein is CASSPTRTSGDTDTQYF.

This clonotype came up a few times. The chain couples TRBV15 to TRBJ2-6, with a tentative D call TRBD2 (5 bases). Germline-derived CDR1 and CDR2 are LNHNV and YYDKDF (reference sequence). This CDR3 is built from 16 residues. The V and J ends lost 1 base and 0 bases respectively, with 7 bases between them. The CDR3 loop reads CATSRVGLSGANVLTF. The CDR3 nucleotides are TGTGCCACCAGCAGAGTCGGACTCTCTGGGGCCAACGTCCTGACTTTC. The full variable domain, in which reference TRBV15 and TRBJ2-6 provide the parts outside the CDR3, is DAMVIQNPRYQVTQFGKPVTLSCSQTLNHNVMYWYQQKSSQAPKLLFHYYDKDFNNEADTPDNFQSRRPNTSFCFLDIRSPGLGDTAMYLCATSRVGLSGANVLTFGAGSRLTVL.

This clonotype was picked up a small number of times. The rearrangement uses TRBV4-1 and TRBJ1-4; D is unclear. Germline loops: CDR1 MGHRA, CDR2 YSYEKL. Trimming removed 3 bases from V and 0 bases from J, with 11 bases in between. The CDR3 runs to 16 residues. The CDR3 here is CASSHLRGATNEKLFF. CDR3 DNA: TGCGCCAGCAGCCACCTACGTGGGGCAACTAATGAAAAACTGTTTTTT.

This clonotype was detected only a few times. The chain combines TRBV6-5 with TRBJ1-2; D gene unclear. The V end lost 6 bases, the J end lost 4 bases, and 12 bases lay between the germline ends. CDR3 length equals 13 residues. The V gene's germline CDR1 is MNHEY and CDR2 SVGAGI. CDR3 nucleotide sequence: TGTGCCAGCAGCGGGCAGATCTCCTATGGCTACACCTTC. Translating it yields CASSGQISYGYTF.

The sample holds a few counts of this clonotype. J is TRBJ2-5 and V is TRBV12-3 or TRBV12-4; TRBD1 agrees at 8 bases. After removal of 0 bases from V and 0 bases from J, the junction contained 6 bases not matched to a gene. There are 17 residues in the CDR3. The CDR3 reads CASSLATGEVYQETQYF. DNA for the CDR3: TGTGCCAGCAGTTTAGCGACAGGGGAAGTGTACCAAGAGACCCAGTACTTC.

This clonotype was seen a few times. The chain couples TRBV2 to TRBJ1-5; the match to TRBD1 covers 7 bases. Germline values: CDR1 SNHLY, CDR2 FYNNEI. V was pared by 6 bases and J by 0 bases, with 8 bases of the junction left unmatched. The CDR3 is made up of 16 amino acids. The CDR3 reads CASRATGTFSNQPQHF. Here the CDR3 DNA reads TGTGCCAGCAGAGCGACAGGGACCTTTAGCAATCAGCCCCAGCATTTT. Supplemented by reference TRBV2 and TRBJ1-5, the full variable domain reads EPEVTQTPSHQVTQMGQEVILRCVPISNHLYFYWYRQILGQKVEFLVSFYNNEISEKSEIFDDQFSVERPDGSNFTLKIRSTKLEDSAMYFCASRATGTFSNQPQHFGDGTRLSIL.

This chain joins TRBV7-2 and TRBJ2-4, with 8 bases aligning to TRBD1. Germline V lookup: CDR1 SGHTA, CDR2 FQGNSA. V lost 3 bases to trimming and J lost 7 bases; unmatched junction nucleotides: 5. CDR3 length equals 14 residues. The CDR3 reads CASSFQGAVNIQYF. CDR3 bases: TGTGCCAGCAGCTTCCAGGGGGCCGTGAACATTCAGTACTTC.

This rearrangement joins TRBV3-1 to TRBJ1-2, with 7 bases aligning to TRBD1. Germline CDR1 LGHDT, CDR2 YNNKEL (reference sequence). The CDR3 spans 15 residues. With V trimmed by 3 bases and J by 2 bases, 6 bases remained unmatched. The CDR3 here is CASSQMGQTNYGYTF. Written as DNA, the CDR3 is TGTGCCAGCAGCCAGATGGGACAGACAAACTATGGCTACACCTTC.

This clonotype was seen a few times. V is TRBV12-3 or TRBV12-4 and J is TRBJ2-2, with D hard to call. The CDR3 length is 15 residues. The V and J ends lost 5 bases and 2 bases respectively, with 12 bases between them. The CDR3 sequence is CASSPPLGNTGELFF. DNA for the CDR3: TGTGCCAGCAGTCCCCCATTGGGTAACACCGGGGAGCTGTTTTTT.

This clonotype appeared a few times. The chain joins TRBV20-1 to TRBJ2-4, with 13 bases aligning to TRBD2. J gave up 1 base and V 6 bases, and 3 bases lay outside the gene matches. The germline CDR1 and CDR2 sequences are DFQATT and SNEGSKA (reference sequence). The length of the CDR3 is 15 residues. DNA of the CDR3: TGCAGTGCCGGGACTAGCGGGACCGCCAAAAACATTCAGTACTTC. It translates to CSAGTSGTAKNIQYF.

The table lists this clonotype with a few counts. V is TRBV25-1 and J is TRBJ2-7, with 9 bases matching TRBD1. The V and J ends lost 1 base and 3 bases, in that order; junction bases with no gene match: 7. The germline CDR1 and CDR2 sequences are MGHDK and SYGVNS. There are 16 residues in the CDR3. CDR3 sequence reads: CASSELGQGSRYEQYF. As DNA, the CDR3 is TGTGCCAGCAGTGAATTGGGACAGGGATCTCGCTACGAGCAGTACTTC.

The J gene is TRBJ1-2, the V gene TRBV7-9; 10 bases agree with TRBD1. The CDR3 extends over 15 amino acids. V dropped 2 bases and J dropped 7; count of bases not matched to a gene: 7. CDR1 SEHNR and CDR2 FQNEAQ come from the germline V gene (reference sequence). The CDR3 DNA reads as TGTGCCAGCAGCTTAACTCCGGGACAGGGGACTGGCTACACCTTC. Its translation: CASSLTPGQGTGYTF.

This clonotype was observed a handful of times. The V gene is TRBV12-3 or TRBV12-4, the J gene TRBJ2-2, with TRBD2 as a possible D gene (5 bases). The CDR3 extends over 16 amino acids. The V and J ends lost 3 bases and 2 bases respectively, with 13 bases between them. The CDR3 is CASSFGLAVNTGELFF. The CDR3 coding sequence is TGTGCCAGCAGTTTCGGTCTAGCCGTAAACACCGGGGAGCTGTTTTTT.

The chain recombines TRBV24-1 with TRBJ2-1; tentative D call: TRBD2 (6 bases). This CDR3 region has 17 residues. CDR1 and CDR2 (germline): KGHDR, SFDVKD. The ends were cut back, 1 base at V and 0 bases at J, with 12 bases in the middle. The CDR3 here is CATSDFGGISSYNEQFF. DNA for the CDR3: TGTGCCACCAGTGATTTTGGAGGGATCAGCTCCTACAATGAGCAGTTCTTC.

This clonotype turned up a few times. The chain couples TRBV5-1 to TRBJ1-1, with D maybe TRBD1 (5 bases). The CDR3 spans 14 residues. The ends were cut back, 4 bases at V and 1 base at J, with 11 bases in the middle. Germline CDR1 and CDR2: SGHRS and YFSETQ. The CDR3 sequence: CASSPSGANTEAFF. DNA of the CDR3: TGCGCCAGCAGCCCCTCCGGGGCGAACACTGAAGCTTTCTTT.

This clonotype was counted between two and nine times. CDR3 loop: CASSSPGVAGYQETQYF. CDR3 DNA: TGTGCCAGCAGTTCTCCCGGGGTAGCGGGATACCAAGAGACCCAGTACTTC. The chain is built from TRBV6-5 and TRBJ2-5, with 8 positions matching TRBD2. V lost 4 bases, J lost 0 bases, and 10 bases stayed unmatched. CDR3 length equals 17 residues. Germline assignment: CDR1 MNHEY and CDR2 SVGAGI.

This clonotype turned up a few times. J is TRBJ2-5 and V is TRBV7-2; TRBD1 matches at 12 bases. Looked up from germline, CDR1 is SGHTA and CDR2 is FQGNSA. The CDR3 contains 16 residues. J was trimmed by 3 bases and V by 5 bases; bases with no gene match: 7. CDR3 protein: CASSDRDRGLKETQYF. CDR3 sequence (DNA): TGTGCCAGCAGCGACAGGGACAGGGGGCTGAAAGAGACCCAGTACTTC.

This clonotype was seen only once. The chain uses TRBV24-1 and TRBJ2-3, with 7 positions matching TRBD2. The CDR3 length is 16 residues. CDR1 KGHDR and CDR2 SFDVKD come from the germline V gene. The V gene end was trimmed by 3 bases and the J gene end by 4 bases; junction bases not matched to a gene: 9. CDR3 nucleotides: TGTGCCACCAGTGATGAAGGCGGGAGAAGGGCAGATACGCAGTATTTT. Protein sequence: CATSDEGGRRADTQYF.

V usage is TRBV12-3 or TRBV12-4 and J usage is TRBJ1-5; D may be TRBD1 (5 bases). V lost 6 bases to trimming and J lost 4 bases, with 10 bases between them. This CDR3 has 13 residues. The CDR3 spells CASRATGNQPQHF. CDR3 in DNA: TGTGCCAGCAGAGCCACAGGAAATCAGCCCCAGCATTTT.

This clonotype was seen a handful of times. The chain uses TRBV5-1 and TRBJ2-1; D is tentatively TRBD1 or TRBD2 (5 bases each). V lost 4 bases, J lost 7 bases, and 21 bases lay in between. Germline CDR1 reads SGHRS; CDR2 reads YFSETQ. This CDR3 contains 16 residues. CDR3 in amino acids: CASSVAGTGLGNEQFF. The CDR3 DNA sequence: TGCGCCAGCAGCGTAGCCGGGACGGGCTTGGGGAATGAGCAGTTCTTC.

This chain joins TRBV25-1 and TRBJ2-4; TRBD2 might be the D (6 bases). Germline CDR1 and CDR2: MGHDK and SYGVNS. The CDR3 is made up of 12 amino acids. Trimming cost V 4 bases and J 15 bases, with 16 bases left between them. This chain's CDR3 is CASSAAPPGVYF. CDR3 in DNA: TGTGCCAGCAGTGCCGCCCCCCCGGGAGTGTACTTC.

The genes are TRBV12-3 or TRBV12-4 and TRBJ2-7; no definite D call. V was clipped by 6 bases and J by 0 bases, with 9 bases between them. This CDR3 comprises 13 residues. This chain's CDR3 is CASSTGRSYEQYF. The CDR3 nucleotides read TGTGCCAGCAGCACCGGACGCTCCTACGAGCAGTACTTC.

The gene calls are TRBV9 and TRBJ2-7, with 8 bases fitting TRBD2. CDR1 and CDR2 from the germline V gene are SGDLS and YYNGEE. The CDR3 extends over 15 amino acids. V shed 2 bases, J shed 2 bases, and the junction held 6 bases outside the gene matches. The CDR3 loop is CASSVEPGLAYEQYF. CDR3 coding DNA: TGTGCCAGCAGCGTTGAGCCGGGACTAGCCTACGAGCAGTACTTC.

This clonotype was detected a few times. This chain joins TRBV2 and TRBJ2-7; D may be TRBD1 (6 bases). V dropped 4 bases and J dropped 6 bases, with 13 bases sitting between them. This CDR3 region has 13 residues. CDR1 SNHLY and CDR2 FYNNEI come from the germline V gene. CDR3 sequence: CASSGQGSLEQYF. In DNA form, the CDR3 reads TGTGCCAGCAGTGGGCAGGGGTCCCTCGAGCAGTACTTC.

The CDR3 nucleotides read TGCGCCAGCAGCTTGGAGAGTAGCGGGGCCTACAATGAGCAGTTCTTC. Its protein is CASSLESSGAYNEQFF. This chain links TRBV5-1 with TRBJ2-1, with 8 bases matching TRBD2. The CDR3 length is 16 residues. The V gene's germline CDR1 is SGHRS and CDR2 YFSETQ. With 0 bases clipped from V and 2 bases from J, the junction kept 4 bases outside the gene matches.

The rearrangement uses TRBV10-3 and TRBJ2-1; 9 bases align to TRBD2. CDR1 ENHRY and CDR2 SYGVKD come from the germline V gene. This CDR3 is built from 14 residues. The J segment lost 8 bases and the V segment lost 6 bases, leaving 8 bases of the junction unmatched. The CDR3 sequence: CAISLAGPLDEQFF. CDR3 in DNA: TGTGCCATCAGCCTAGCGGGACCCTTAGATGAGCAGTTCTTC.